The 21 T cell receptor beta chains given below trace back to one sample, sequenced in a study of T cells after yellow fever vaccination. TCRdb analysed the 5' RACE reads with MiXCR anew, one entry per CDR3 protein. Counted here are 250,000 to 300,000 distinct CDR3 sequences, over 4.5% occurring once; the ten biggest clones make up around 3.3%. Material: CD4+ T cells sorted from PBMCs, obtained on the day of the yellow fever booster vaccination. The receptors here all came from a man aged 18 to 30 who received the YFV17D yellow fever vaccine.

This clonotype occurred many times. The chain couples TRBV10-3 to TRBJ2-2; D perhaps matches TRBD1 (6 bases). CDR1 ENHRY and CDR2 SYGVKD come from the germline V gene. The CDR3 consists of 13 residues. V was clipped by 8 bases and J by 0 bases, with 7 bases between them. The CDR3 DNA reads TGTGCCATCGGGACACCGAACACCGGGGAGCTGTTTTTT. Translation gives CAIGTPNTGELFF.

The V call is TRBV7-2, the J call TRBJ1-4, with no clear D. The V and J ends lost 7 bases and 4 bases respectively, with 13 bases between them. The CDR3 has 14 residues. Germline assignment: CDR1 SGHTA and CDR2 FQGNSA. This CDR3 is CASTLRRDNEKLFF. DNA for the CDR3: TGTGCCAGCACCCTTCGAAGGGATAATGAAAAACTGTTTTTT.

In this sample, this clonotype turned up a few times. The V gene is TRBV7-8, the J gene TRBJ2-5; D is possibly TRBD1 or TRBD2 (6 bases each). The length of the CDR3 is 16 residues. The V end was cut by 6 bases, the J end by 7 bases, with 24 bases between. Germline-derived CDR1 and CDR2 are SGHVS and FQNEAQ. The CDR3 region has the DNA TGTGCCAGCAGTCAACTCCGGGGGCCCTTCGACGGGACCCAGTACTTC. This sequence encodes CASSQLRGPFDGTQYF.

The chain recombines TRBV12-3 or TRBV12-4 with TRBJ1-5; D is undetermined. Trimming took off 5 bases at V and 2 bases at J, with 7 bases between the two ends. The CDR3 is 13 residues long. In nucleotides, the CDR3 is TGTGCCAGCAGTAAGGACGGCAATCAGCCCCAGCATTTT. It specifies CASSKDGNQPQHF.

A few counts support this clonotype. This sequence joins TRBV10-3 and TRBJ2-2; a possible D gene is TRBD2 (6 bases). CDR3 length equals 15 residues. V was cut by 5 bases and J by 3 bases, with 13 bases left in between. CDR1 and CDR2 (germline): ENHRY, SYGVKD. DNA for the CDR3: TGTGCCATCAGTCGGCGGGGTCTGGACACCGGGGAGCTGTTTTTT. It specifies CAISRRGLDTGELFF.

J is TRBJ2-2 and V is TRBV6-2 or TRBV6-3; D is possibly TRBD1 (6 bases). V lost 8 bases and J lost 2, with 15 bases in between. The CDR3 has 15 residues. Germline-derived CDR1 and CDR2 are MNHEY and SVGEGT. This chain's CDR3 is CASRGDIGNTGELFF. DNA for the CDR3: TGTGCCAGCCGAGGGGACATCGGAAACACCGGGGAGCTGTTTTTT.

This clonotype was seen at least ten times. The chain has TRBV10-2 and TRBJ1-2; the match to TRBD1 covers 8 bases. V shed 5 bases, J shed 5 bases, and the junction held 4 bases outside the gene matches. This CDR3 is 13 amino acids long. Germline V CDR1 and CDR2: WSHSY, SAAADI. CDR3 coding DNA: TGCGCCAGCAGTTCGGACAGGGTTTATGGCTACACCTTC. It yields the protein CASSSDRVYGYTF.

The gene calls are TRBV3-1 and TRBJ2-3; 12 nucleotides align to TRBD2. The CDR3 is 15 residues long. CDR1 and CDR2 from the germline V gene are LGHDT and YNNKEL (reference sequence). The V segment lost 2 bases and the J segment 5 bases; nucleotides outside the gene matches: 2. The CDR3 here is CASSQLAGGGDTQYF. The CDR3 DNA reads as TGTGCCAGCAGCCAACTAGCGGGGGGGGGAGATACGCAGTATTTT.

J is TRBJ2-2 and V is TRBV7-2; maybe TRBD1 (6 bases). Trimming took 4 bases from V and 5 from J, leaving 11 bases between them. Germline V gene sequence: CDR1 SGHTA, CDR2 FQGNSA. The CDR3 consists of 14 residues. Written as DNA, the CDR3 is TGTGCCAGCAGCTCATCACAGGGTACCGGGGAGCTGTTTTTT. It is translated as CASSSSQGTGELFF. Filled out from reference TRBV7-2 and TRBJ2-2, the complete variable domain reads GAGVSQSPSNKVTEKGKDVELRCDPISGHTALYWYRQSLGQGLEFLIYFQGNSAPDKSGLPSDRFSAERTGGSVSTLTIQRTQQEDSAVYLCASSSSQGTGELFFGEGSRLTVL.

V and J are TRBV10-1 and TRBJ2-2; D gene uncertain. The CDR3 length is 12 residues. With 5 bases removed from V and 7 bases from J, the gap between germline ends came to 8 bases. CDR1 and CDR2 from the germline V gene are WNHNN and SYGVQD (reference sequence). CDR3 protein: CASSWARGELFF. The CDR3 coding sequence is TGCGCCAGCAGTTGGGCCCGCGGGGAGCTGTTTTTT.

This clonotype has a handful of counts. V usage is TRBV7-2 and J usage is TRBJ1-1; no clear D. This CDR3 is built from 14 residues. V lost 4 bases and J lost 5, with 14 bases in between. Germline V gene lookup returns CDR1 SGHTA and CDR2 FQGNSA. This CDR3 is CASSSTRALTEAFF. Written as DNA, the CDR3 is TGTGCCAGCAGCTCGACGAGGGCGCTGACTGAAGCTTTCTTT. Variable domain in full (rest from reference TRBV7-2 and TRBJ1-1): GAGVSQSPSNKVTEKGKDVELRCDPISGHTALYWYRQSLGQGLEFLIYFQGNSAPDKSGLPSDRFSAERTGGSVSTLTIQRTQQEDSAVYLCASSSTRALTEAFFGQGTRLTVV.

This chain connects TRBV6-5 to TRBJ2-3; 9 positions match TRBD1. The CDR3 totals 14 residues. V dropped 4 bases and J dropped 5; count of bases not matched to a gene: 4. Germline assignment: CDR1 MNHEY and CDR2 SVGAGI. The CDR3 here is CASSFGTGRDTQYF. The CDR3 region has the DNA TGTGCCAGCAGTTTCGGGACAGGGAGAGATACGCAGTATTTT.

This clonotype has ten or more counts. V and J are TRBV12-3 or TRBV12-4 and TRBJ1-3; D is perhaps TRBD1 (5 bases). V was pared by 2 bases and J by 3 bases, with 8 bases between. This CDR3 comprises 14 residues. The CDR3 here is CASSLYRIGNTIYF. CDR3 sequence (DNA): TGTGCCAGCAGTTTATACAGGATTGGAAACACCATATATTTT.

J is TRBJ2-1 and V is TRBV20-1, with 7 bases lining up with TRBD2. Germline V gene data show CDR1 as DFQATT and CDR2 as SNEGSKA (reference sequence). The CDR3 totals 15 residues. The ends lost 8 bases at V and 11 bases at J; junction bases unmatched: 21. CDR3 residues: CSTFSERGALGKQFF. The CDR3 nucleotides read TGCAGTACCTTCTCCGAGCGGGGAGCCCTGGGGAAGCAGTTCTTC.

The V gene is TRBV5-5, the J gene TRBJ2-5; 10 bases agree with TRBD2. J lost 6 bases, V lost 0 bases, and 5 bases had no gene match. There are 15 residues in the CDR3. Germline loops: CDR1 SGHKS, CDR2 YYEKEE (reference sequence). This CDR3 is CASSLAGTSVQTQYF. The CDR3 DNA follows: TGTGCCAGCAGCTTGGCCGGGACTAGCGTACAGACCCAGTACTTC.

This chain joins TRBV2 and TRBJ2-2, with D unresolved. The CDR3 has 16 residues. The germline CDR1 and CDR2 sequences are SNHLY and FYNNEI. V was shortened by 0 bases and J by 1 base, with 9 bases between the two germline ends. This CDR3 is CASSEALLQNTGELFF. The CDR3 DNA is TGTGCCAGCAGTGAAGCGCTTCTACAGAACACCGGGGAGCTGTTTTTT.

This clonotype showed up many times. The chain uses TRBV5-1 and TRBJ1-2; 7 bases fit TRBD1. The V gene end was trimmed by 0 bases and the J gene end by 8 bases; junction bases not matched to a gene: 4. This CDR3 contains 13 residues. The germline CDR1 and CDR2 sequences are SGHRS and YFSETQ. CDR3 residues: CASSLEGARGYTF. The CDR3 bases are TGCGCCAGCAGCTTGGAGGGGGCTCGGGGCTACACCTTC.

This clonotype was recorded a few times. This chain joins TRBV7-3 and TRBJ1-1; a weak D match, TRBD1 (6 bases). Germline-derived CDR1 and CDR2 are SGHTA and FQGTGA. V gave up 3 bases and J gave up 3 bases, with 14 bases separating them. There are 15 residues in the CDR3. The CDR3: CASSLPGAEDTEAFF. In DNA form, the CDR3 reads TGTGCCAGCAGCTTGCCGGGGGCTGAAGACACTGAAGCTTTCTTT.

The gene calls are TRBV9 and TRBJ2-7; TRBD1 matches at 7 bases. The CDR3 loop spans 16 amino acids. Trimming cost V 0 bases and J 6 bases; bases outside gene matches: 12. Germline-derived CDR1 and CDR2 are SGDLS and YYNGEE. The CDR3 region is CASSVGAGGPSGEQYF. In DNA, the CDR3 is TGTGCCAGCAGCGTAGGGGCAGGGGGACCATCGGGCGAGCAGTACTTC.

CDR3 nucleotide sequence: TGCAGTGCTAGAGATCGGGTTCATAGCGCCGGTGAGCAGTTCTTC. Translated, it gives CSARDRVHSAGEQFF. The chain carries TRBV20-1 and TRBJ2-1, with a possible D match to TRBD2 (5 bases). CDR3 length: 15 amino acids. Germline lookup yields CDR1 DFQATT and CDR2 SNEGSKA (reference sequence). V lost 0 bases to trimming and J lost 9 bases, with 18 bases between them.

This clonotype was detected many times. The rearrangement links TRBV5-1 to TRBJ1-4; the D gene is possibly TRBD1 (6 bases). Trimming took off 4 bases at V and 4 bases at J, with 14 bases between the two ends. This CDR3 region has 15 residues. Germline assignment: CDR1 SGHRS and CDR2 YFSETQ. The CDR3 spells CASSNTGMGNEKLFF. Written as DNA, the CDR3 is TGCGCCAGCAGCAACACAGGGATGGGTAATGAAAAACTGTTTTTT. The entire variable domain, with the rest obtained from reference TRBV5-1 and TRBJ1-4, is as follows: KAGVTQTPRYLIKTRGQQVTLSCSPISGHRSVSWYQQTPGQGLQFLFEYFSETQRNKGNFPGRFSGRQFSNSRSEMNVSTLELGDSALYLCASSNTGMGNEKLFFGSGTQLSVL.